This T cell receptor (beta chain) was observed in a study of CD8 T cells in Susac syndrome. Overall study: There were over 5 sequenced Susac syndrome patients with active disease and roughly 8 in remission. General study results and limits: When the CD4+ T cell repertoires of patients with Susac syndrome were examined, they did not show any clonal expansion.

CDR3 length: 12 amino acids. Trimming pared 3 bases from V and 6 bases from J, leaving 5 bases between. The germline V gene encodes CDR1 SGHTA and CDR2 FQGNSA. Sequencing of TCR beta was undertaken in CD8+ and CD4+ T cells derived from blood. The diagnostic criteria for definite or probable disease, as recently defined, were met by the patients with Susac syndrome. Random hexamers served to reverse transcribe roughly 0.45 to 1 ug RNA. TCRdb analysed the immunoSEQ multiplex PCR reads with MiXCR anew, one entry per CDR3 protein. The sample records roughly 160,000 distinct CDR3 sequences, around 96% being singletons. For this clonotype: Its antigen is still unknown.

The material sequenced was CD4+ T cells from PBMCs. The TCR was taken from a human donor with Susac syndrome. This chain connects TRBV7-2 to TRBJ2-2; D call uncertain. The CDR3 here is CASSFIAGELFF. The DNA for the CDR3 is TGTGCCAGCAGCTTCATAGCCGGGGAGCTGTTTTTT.